This T cell receptor (beta chain) comes out of a study of blood T cell repertoires in COVID-19. Overall study: Acute and convalescent COVID-19 specimens originated in the United States, Italy and Spain. In each case, the material was cDNA or gDNA derived from T cells, B-cell-depleted T cells, or PBMCs.

Sequencing used immunoSEQ multiplex PCR; TCRdb keeps in-frame clones, though not all of them. The table shows approximately 330,000 clones, with approximately 90% occurring only once. Patients in Seattle were enrolled during active infection, then followed longitudinally. The germline V gene encodes CDR1 SGHTA and CDR2 FQGTGA. Trimming at V came to 4 bases and at J to 2 bases, leaving 2 bases not matched to a gene. The CDR3 is 14 amino acids. J is TRBJ1-2 and V is TRBV7-3; 9 nucleotides line up with TRBD1. The TCR sequence derives from a man under 40 with COVID-19, enrolled during active disease. The sequencing sample was made of peripheral blood. In DNA form, the CDR3 reads TGTGCCAGCAGCTCGGGGACAGGGAACTATGGCTACACCTTC. As protein: CASSSGTGNYGYTF.